This passage covers 32 T cell receptor beta chains from one sample sequenced in a study of tumor-infiltrating lymphocytes in primary liver carcinoma. The authors made TCR beta cDNA from around 500 ng total RNA with a constant-region primer. Libraries of TCR beta came from three nested multiplex PCR rounds with slightly modified ARM-PCR. PCR rounds one and two used TRBV1-TRBV30 forward primers with a C-beta reverse primer for 9 to 10 cycles each. TCRdb processed the multiplex PCR reads anew with MiXCR; each CDR3 protein has one entry. This table holds more than 60,000 distinct CDR3 sequences, almost 70% found once. RNA and DNA were co-extracted from approximately 20-30 mg of unsorted bulk tissue. The sample taken for sequencing was liver tumor tissue from sampling region 4. Documented subset: tumor region T4, right-lateral pole. These receptors came from a man aged 40-55 years with primary liver carcinoma and hepatitis B virus infection.

The chain carries TRBV11-3 and TRBJ1-1, with no clear D. The ends were cut back, 8 bases at V and 5 bases at J, with 15 bases in the middle. The CDR3 spans 13 residues. Germline values: CDR1 SGHNT, CDR2 YENEEA. For the CDR3, the DNA is TGTGCCAGCGGATTAGCAGGAGGGACTGAAGCTTTCTTT. Translated, it gives CASGLAGGTEAFF.

Concerning this clonotype: A junction boundary mismatches the germline segment, possibly from a read error. The chain carries TRBV6-4 and TRBJ2-2; perhaps TRBD2 as D (6 bases). This CDR3 is 16 amino acids long. Per the germline V gene, CDR1 is MRHNA and CDR2 is SNTAGT. The CDR3 bases are TGTACCAGCAGTGACTCGGGACTCTCGAACACCCGGGAGCTGTTTTTT. It is translated as CTSSDSGLSNTRELFF.

This clonotype was detected many times. V and J are TRBV12-3 or TRBV12-4 and TRBJ2-1; 14 nucleotides match TRBD2. The junction had 5 bases not matched to a gene; V was cut back by 6 bases and J by 10 bases. This CDR3 comprises 14 residues. DNA for the CDR3: TGTGCCAGCAGCATGGGACTAGCGGGAGTCGAGCAGTTCTTC. This sequence encodes CASSMGLAGVEQFF.

This clonotype was detected ten times or more. The chain carries TRBV4-1 and TRBJ1-5; no firm D call. The CDR3 length is 14 residues. The germline V gene encodes CDR1 MGHRA and CDR2 YSYEKL. V lost 1 base and J lost 3, with 7 bases in between. CDR3 bases: TGCGCCAGCAGCCAAGGGACCGCCAATCAGCCCCAGCATTTT. This encodes CASSQGTANQPQHF.

About this clonotype: A single base separates this from a much larger clone, so it may be a read error. The chain links TRBV5-1 to TRBJ2-2; D unclear. Germline CDR1 and CDR2: SGHRS and YFSETQ. This CDR3 has 12 amino acids. In DNA form, the CDR3 reads TGCACCAGCAGCTTCACTACCGGGGAGCTGTTTTTT. Its translation is CTSSFTTGELFF.

In regard to this clonotype: Its ends do not fully match the called genes, so a read error is possible. This rearrangement joins TRBV6-1 to TRBJ1-1; D is unclear. Germline V gene lookup returns CDR1 MNHNS and CDR2 SASEGT. This CDR3 region has 14 residues. The CDR3 reads CACSATYFRSEAFF. For the CDR3, the DNA is TGTGCCTGCAGTGCCACCTATTTCCGGTCTGAAGCTTTCTTT.

With regard to this clonotype: This clone may be a read error of a much larger clone one base away. J is TRBJ2-1 and V is TRBV5-1, with TRBD2 matching 8 bases. The CDR3 is made up of 14 amino acids. Germline assignment: CDR1 SGHRS and CDR2 YFSETQ. The CDR3 spells CAGSLAGRVNEQFF. The CDR3 DNA is TGCGCCGGCAGCTTAGCGGGAAGGGTCAATGAGCAGTTCTTC.

This clonotype was seen only a few times. Possible read error: a much larger clone is one base away. The chain employs TRBV12-3 or TRBV12-4 and TRBJ2-5, with unresolved D. The CDR3 has 14 residues. V was clipped by 10 bases and J by 3 bases, with 18 bases between them. The CDR3 coding sequence is TGTGCCAACTCACTTTTACGGGTGGAAGAGACCCAGTACTTC. It translates to CANSLLRVEETQYF.

By share of the sample, this clonotype is medium-sized. The gene calls are TRBV6-5 and TRBJ2-1, with D unresolved. This CDR3 has 14 residues. Trimming cost V 2 bases and J 5 bases, with 10 bases left between them. Germline V gives CDR1 MNHEY, CDR2 SVGAGI. DNA for the CDR3: TGTGCCAGCAGTTACAAACGGGCGGACAATGAGCAGTTCTTC. Translation gives CASSYKRADNEQFF.

In the case of this clonotype: One junction end disagrees with the germline gene, perhaps due to a read error. The V gene is TRBV6-5, the J gene TRBJ2-1, with a tentative D call TRBD2 (5 bases). CDR1 is MNHEY, CDR2 SVGAGI, per germline. The CDR3 is 15 amino acids. The CDR3 loop is CVSSVLVGSYNEQFF. CDR3 bases: TGTGTCAGCAGTGTACTAGTGGGATCCTACAATGAGCAGTTCTTC.

Turning to this clonotype: Likely a read error: the CDR3 ends without its conserved phenylalanine or tryptophan. The chain combines TRBV11-2 with TRBJ2-1, with 8 bases that match TRBD1. CDR1 SGHAT and CDR2 FQNNGV come from the germline V gene. After removal of 8 bases from V and 3 bases from J, the junction contained 12 bases not matched to a gene. CDR3 length equals 16 residues. CDR3 loop: CASGLYTGGVYNEQFL. As DNA, the CDR3 is TGTGCCAGCGGCCTGTACACAGGGGGAGTCTACAATGAGCAGTTCTTA.

In the case of this clonotype: The junction departs from germline at one end; a sequencing error may be responsible. The chain employs TRBV4-2 and TRBJ2-1; 7 nucleotides match TRBD2. The CDR3 contains 15 residues. Germline V gene data show CDR1 as LGHNA and CDR2 as YNFKEQ. The CDR3 DNA sequence: TGTGACAGCAGCCCCCGGACGGGAGGAGACAATGGGCAGTTCTTC. Amino acids: CDSSPRTGGDNGQFF.

V is TRBV11-2 and J is TRBJ2-1, with a tentative D call TRBD2 (5 bases). The V and J ends lost 4 bases and 8 bases respectively, with 9 bases between them. CDR3 length: 12 amino acids. Germline-derived CDR1 and CDR2 are SGHAT and FQNNGV. This chain's CDR3 is CASSSGYDEQFF. The CDR3 region has the DNA TGTGCCAGCAGCTCGGGGTACGATGAGCAGTTCTTC.

On this clonotype: Because it lacks the conserved phenylalanine or tryptophan at the end, this CDR3 is likely a read error. The chain joins TRBV6-5 to TRBJ1-1; D is ambiguous. The CDR3 covers 13 residues. V shed 9 bases and J shed 1 base, with 12 bases lying between them. Per germline, CDR1 MNHEY and CDR2 SVGAGI. CDR3 sequence reads: CASSKRENTEAFL. Here the CDR3 DNA reads TGTGCCAGTAGCAAGCGGGAGAACACTGAAGCTTTCCTT.

In this sample, this clonotype turned up a few times. The gene calls are TRBV28 and TRBJ2-1; a possible D gene is TRBD2 (5 bases). The V and J ends lost 5 bases and 0 bases respectively, with 20 bases between them. CDR1 is MDHEN and CDR2 is SYDVKM in the germline V gene. The CDR3 runs 18 residues. In DNA, the CDR3 is TGTGCCAGCAGTCTAGGACGAGGGTGGGGAAGCTCCTACAATGAGCAGTTCTTC. Amino acids: CASSLGRGWGSSYNEQFF.

Points on this clonotype: A much larger clone sits a single nucleotide away, making a read error possible. For the CDR3, the DNA is TGTGGCACAAGAGCGGGAGAAGGGGACAATGAGCAGTTCTTC. Its protein is CGTRAGEGDNEQFF. V gene TRBV10-3 combines with J gene TRBJ2-1, with TRBD2 identical over 8 bases. Germline V lookup: CDR1 ENHRY, CDR2 SYGVKD. CDR3 length: 14 amino acids.

Turning to this clonotype: A much larger clone differs from this one at a single base, so this may be a read error. This chain uses TRBV28 with TRBJ1-2; TRBD1 agrees at 8 bases. CDR1 is MDHEN and CDR2 is SYDVKM in the germline V gene. The CDR3 covers 15 residues. As DNA, the CDR3 is TGTACCAGCAGTTCCGCAGGGGGCGCGGACTATGGCTACACCTTC. This translates into CTSSSAGGADYGYTF.

This clonotype was seen a single time. Germline and junction disagree at one end, which may indicate a read error. The chain recombines TRBV11-2 with TRBJ2-7; D is unresolved. The CDR3 spans 13 residues. CDR1 is SGHAT and CDR2 is FQNNGV in the germline V gene. CDR3 in amino acids: CTSSSEGWNELYF. The CDR3 DNA follows: TGTACCAGCAGCTCCGAAGGGTGGAACGAGCTGTACTTC.

Comment on this clonotype: Mismatch with germline at one junction end may stem from a read error. V and J are TRBV14 and TRBJ2-1; a weak D match, TRBD2 (5 bases). The CDR3 is 15 amino acids. CDR1 is SGHDN and CDR2 is FVKESK in the germline V gene. CDR3 nucleotides: TGTGCCAGCAGCCAAGATGGGAGTTCCTACAATGAGCAGTCCTTC. This codes for CASSQDGSSYNEQSF. The full variable domain, its missing parts supplied by reference TRBV14 and TRBJ2-1, is EAGVTQFPSHSVIEKGQTVTLRCDPISGHDNLYWYRRVMGKEIKFLLHFVKESKQDESGMPNNRFLAERTGGTYSTLKVQPAELEDSGVYFCASSQDGSSYNEQSFGPGTRLTVL.

Concerning this clonotype itself: The conserved final phenylalanine or tryptophan is absent from the CDR3, which likely points to a read error. The genes are TRBV5-5 and TRBJ2-7; D might be TRBD1 (6 bases). The CDR3 consists of 14 residues. Germline CDR1 is SGHKS and CDR2 is YYEKEE (reference sequence). DNA for the CDR3: TGTGCCAACAGCTACAGGGTTGGGCCCTACGAGCAGTACCTC. Protein product: CANSYRVGPYEQYL.

Remarks on this clonotype: This could be a read error, since a much larger clone is one nucleotide away. This chain connects TRBV7-9 to TRBJ2-5; no clear D gene. CDR3 length: 11 amino acids. Per the germline V gene, CDR1 is SEHNR and CDR2 is FQNEAQ (reference sequence). CDR3 DNA sequence: TGTGCCAACAGCTTTTCGGAGACCCAGTACTTC. Translated, it gives CANSFSETQYF.

This chain connects TRBV5-5 to TRBJ2-2, with D perhaps given as TRBD1 or TRBD2 (6 bases each). Germline values: CDR1 SGHKS, CDR2 YYEKEE (reference sequence). This CDR3 has 14 amino acids. With 5 bases removed from V and 5 bases from J, the gap between germline ends came to 13 bases. In DNA form, the CDR3 reads TGTGCCAGCAGTCGGGGGCCTATTACCGGGGAGCTGTTTTTT. The encoded protein is CASSRGPITGELFF.

Remarks on this clonotype: At one end the junction does not follow the germline gene, possibly because of a read error. This rearrangement joins TRBV20-1 to TRBJ2-1; TRBD2 agrees at 11 bases. Looked up from germline, CDR1 is DFQATT and CDR2 is SNEGSKA (reference sequence). This CDR3 has 16 residues. The DNA for the CDR3 is TGCAGTGCTAGTACTAGCGGGAGACGAACCTACAATGAGCAGTCCTTC. It encodes CSASTSGRRTYNEQSF.

As for this clonotype: One junction end disagrees with the germline gene, perhaps due to a read error. The V gene is TRBV7-2, the J gene TRBJ1-5; D might be TRBD1 (6 bases). In germline, CDR1 is SGHTA, CDR2 FQGNSA. CDR3 length equals 14 residues. CDR3 region: CASNLGAGDQPQHF. CDR3 coding DNA: TGTGCCAGCAACTTAGGGGCAGGGGATCAGCCCCAGCATTTT.

Comment on this clonotype: No conserved phenylalanine or tryptophan is present at the end of the CDR3, so a read error is the likely explanation. The gene calls are TRBV6-5 and TRBJ2-2; D is possibly TRBD2 (5 bases). The CDR3 extends over 15 amino acids. CDR1 MNHEY and CDR2 SVGAGI come from the germline V gene. CDR3 in DNA: TGTGCCAGCAGTTACGCAGTGGACGGCATCGGGGAACTGTTTTCT. Amino acid sequence: CASSYAVDGIGELFS.

The chain's CDR3 is CASSQEITGSYEQYF. The CDR3 bases are TGCGCCAGCAGCCAAGAGATAACGGGGTCCTACGAGCAGTACTTC. This sequence joins TRBV4-1 and TRBJ2-7, with D perhaps TRBD2 (5 bases). This CDR3 comprises 15 residues. Germline V CDR1 and CDR2: MGHRA, YSYEKL. Trimming removed 0 bases from V and 1 base from J, with 10 bases in between.

Notes on this clonotype: With a much larger clone just one base away, this may be a read error. The V gene is TRBV7-9, the J gene TRBJ2-7; D might be TRBD2 (5 bases). The V gene's germline CDR1 is SEHNR and CDR2 FQNEAQ (reference sequence). This CDR3 is built from 16 residues. V dropped 7 bases and J dropped 3 bases, with 22 bases sitting between them. The CDR3 loop reads CASNSLYGKTLYEQYF. CDR3 nucleotide sequence: TGTGCCAGCAACTCCCTTTACGGGAAAACCCTCTACGAGCAGTACTTC.

To note about this clonotype: This clone may be a read error of a much larger clone one base away. V is TRBV5-1 and J is TRBJ2-1; the D call may be TRBD1 or TRBD2 (6 bases each). This CDR3 has 13 amino acids. Trimming stripped 0 bases from V and 7 bases from J, with 8 bases between. CDR1 is SGHRS and CDR2 is YFSETQ in the germline V gene. The DNA for the CDR3 is TGCGCCAGCAGCTTGGAGGGGGGTAATGAGCAGTTCTTC. The encoded protein is CASSLEGGNEQFF.

Concerning this clonotype: A read error is likely, as this CDR3 ends without the conserved phenylalanine or tryptophan. The chain carries TRBV29-1 and TRBJ1-2; D unresolved. Trimming removed 5 bases from V and 11 bases from J, with 18 bases in between. The germline gives CDR1 SQVTM, CDR2 ANQGSEA. The CDR3 is made up of 12 amino acids. CDR3 sequence reads: CSVWIWEVGYTS. The CDR3 DNA follows: TGCAGCGTTTGGATATGGGAGGTTGGTTACACCTCC.

As concerns this clonotype: A read error may account for a junction end that differs from germline. Written as DNA, the CDR3 is TGCAGCGACCGGACTAGCGGGAGGGATGAGCTGTCCTTC. Translating it yields CSDRTSGRDELSF. The chain recombines TRBV29-1 with TRBJ2-1, with TRBD2 matching 15 bases. Germline V gene sequence: CDR1 SQVTM, CDR2 ANQGSEA. The CDR3 is 13 amino acids.

Remarks on this clonotype: A read error may be the cause here, since a much bigger clone is one base away. The V and J genes are TRBV7-9 and TRBJ2-1; D possibly corresponds to TRBD2 (5 bases). CDR1 SEHNR and CDR2 FQNEAQ come from the germline V gene (reference sequence). This CDR3 has 15 amino acids. Trimming took off 5 bases at V and 5 bases at J, with 16 bases between the two ends. The CDR3 region has the DNA TGTGCCAGCAGCCGTGAGGACTTCCGCCACAATGAGCAGTTCTTC. This codes for CASSREDFRHNEQFF.

There are a few counts of this clonotype. At one end the junction does not follow the germline gene, possibly because of a read error. The rearrangement links TRBV11-2 to TRBJ2-1; D is possibly TRBD1 (5 bases). The germline V gene encodes CDR1 SGHAT and CDR2 FQNNGV. This CDR3 is 13 amino acids long. CDR3 in DNA: TGTGCTAGCAGCTTAGGGGTAGGGAATGAGCAGTCCTTC. Its translation is CASSLGVGNEQSF.